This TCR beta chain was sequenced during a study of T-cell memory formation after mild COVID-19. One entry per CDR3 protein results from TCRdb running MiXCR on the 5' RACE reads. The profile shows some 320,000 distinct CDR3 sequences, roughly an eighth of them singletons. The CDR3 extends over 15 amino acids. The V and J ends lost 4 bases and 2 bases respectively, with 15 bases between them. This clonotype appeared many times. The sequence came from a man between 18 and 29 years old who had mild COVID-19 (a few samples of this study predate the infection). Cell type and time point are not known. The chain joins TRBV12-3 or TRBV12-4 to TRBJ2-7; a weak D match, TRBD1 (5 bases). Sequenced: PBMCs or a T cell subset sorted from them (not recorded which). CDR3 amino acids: CASSSHQTATYEQYF. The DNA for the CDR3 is TGTGCCAGCAGTTCCCACCAGACAGCGACCTACGAGCAGTACTTC.